This T cell receptor beta chain was observed in a study of blood T cell repertoires in COVID-19. The overall study: COVID-19 samples from acute and convalescent phases originated in the United States, Italy and Spain. Sources were T cells, B-cell-depleted T cells, or PBMCs; the material itself was cDNA or gDNA.

The method was immunoSEQ multiplex PCR; TCRdb's version includes in-frame clones alone and lacks a portion of them. The sample includes approximately 150,000 clones, over 80% of them seen just once. The CDR3 is 17 amino acids. Sequenced: peripheral blood. This sequence was found in a woman aged 55 to 70 who had recovered from COVID-19. The V call is TRBV21-1, the J call TRBJ1-1; whether TRBD1, the table's D call, matches the DNA was not checked. TRBV21-1 is classified as a pseudogene. CDR3: CASSKESGLPPNTEAFF. The CDR3 DNA sequence: TGTGCCAGCAGCAAAGAGAGTGGGCTCCCTCCCAACACTGAAGCTTTCTTT.